Below, 30 T cell receptor beta chains from the same sample are listed, as sequenced in a study of cytomegalovirus exposure and HLA in healthy donors. The method was immunoSEQ multiplex PCR; TCRdb's version includes in-frame clones alone and lacks a portion of them. The sample has hundreds of thousands of clones, 80% to 90% seen once. The specimen sequenced was PBMCs. The receptors originated from a woman under 30 in good health and CMV-seropositive.

The chain uses TRBV11-2 and TRBJ2-1, with D possibly matching TRBD1 (6 bases). The V end lost 5 bases, the J end lost 6 bases, and 14 bases lay between the germline ends. CDR3 length: 14 amino acids. The germline V gene encodes CDR1 SGHAT and CDR2 FQNNGV. CDR3 amino acids: CASSPTGSVNEQFF. As DNA, the CDR3 is TGTGCCAGCAGCCCGACAGGCTCGGTCAATGAGCAGTTCTTC.

The V and J genes are TRBV9 and TRBJ1-1; D is undetermined. Germline values: CDR1 SGDLS, CDR2 YYNGEE. Trimming shortened V by 4 bases and J by 3 bases, and 7 bases separated the two germline ends. The CDR3 is 12 amino acids. This CDR3 reads CASSHPDTEAFF. In DNA form, the CDR3 reads TGTGCCAGCAGCCATCCGGACACTGAAGCTTTCTTT.

The rearrangement uses TRBV9 and TRBJ2-2; 7 bases fit TRBD2. Germline V gene data show CDR1 as SGDLS and CDR2 as YYNGEE. The J segment lost 6 bases and the V segment lost 0 bases, leaving 8 bases of the junction unmatched. There are 16 residues in the CDR3. The CDR3 nucleotides are TGTGCCAGCAGCGTAGGGCCAGCGGGATTAGCCGGGGAGCTGTTTTTT. Translated, it gives CASSVGPAGLAGELFF.

The chain combines TRBV10-3 with TRBJ2-7, with 8 bases that match TRBD1. V shed 6 bases and J 6 bases; nucleotides not matched to a gene: 7. Germline V lookup: CDR1 ENHRY, CDR2 SYGVKD. The CDR3 totals 13 residues. The CDR3 here is CAIRNRGTSEQYF. The CDR3 bases are TGTGCCATCAGAAACAGGGGGACCTCCGAGCAGTACTTC.

The chain links TRBV19 to TRBJ2-7; 7 nucleotides agree with TRBD1. Germline values: CDR1 LNHDA, CDR2 SQIVND (reference sequence). V lost 4 bases and J lost 4; bases outside the gene matches: 10. CDR3 length: 15 residues. CDR3 protein: CASSNPQGMGYEQYF. CDR3 coding DNA: TGTGCCAGTAGTAACCCACAGGGGATGGGTTACGAGCAGTACTTC.

As DNA, the CDR3 is TGTGCCAGCAGTGATAGGCTAGCGGGAGGGCCTGGCTACGAGCAGTACTTC. This gives the protein CASSDRLAGGPGYEQYF. This chain connects TRBV6-4 to TRBJ2-7; 12 bases line up with TRBD2. CDR1 MRHNA and CDR2 SNTAGT come from the germline V gene. The ends lost 3 bases at V and 3 bases at J; junction bases unmatched: 9. CDR3 length equals 17 residues.

J is TRBJ1-5 and V is TRBV9, with TRBD1 identical over 11 bases. This CDR3 has 17 residues. CDR1 and CDR2 from the germline V gene are SGDLS and YYNGEE. The V and J ends lost 4 bases and 6 bases, in that order; junction bases with no gene match: 12. CDR3 sequence reads: CASSTGQGVDMSQPQHF. For the CDR3, the DNA is TGTGCCAGCAGCACGGGACAGGGGGTGGATATGAGTCAGCCCCAGCATTTT.

The gene calls are TRBV12-5 and TRBJ2-7; 8 positions match TRBD1. Trimming took 5 bases from V and 2 from J; bases not matched to a gene: 5. The CDR3 runs to 14 residues. Germline V gene lookup returns CDR1 LGHNT and CDR2 FRNRAP. The CDR3 spells CASGLRTGPYEQYF. CDR3 coding DNA: TGTGCTAGTGGTCTCCGGACAGGGCCCTACGAGCAGTACTTC.

There are a few counts of this clone. The chain employs TRBV30 and TRBJ2-7; 10 bases align to TRBD2. V lost 3 bases to trimming and J lost 2 bases; unmatched junction nucleotides: 1. This CDR3 has 13 residues. Germline loops: CDR1 GTSNPN, CDR2 SVGIG (reference sequence). In DNA, the CDR3 is TGTGCCTGGAGAAGCGGGAGGGCCTACGAGCAGTACTTC. Translating gives CAWRSGRAYEQYF.

This chain uses TRBV27 with TRBJ1-2; D is unclear. The CDR3 runs to 14 residues. V was trimmed by 6 bases and J by 0 bases, leaving 11 bases between them. Germline V gives CDR1 MNHEY, CDR2 SMNVEV (reference sequence). CDR3 protein: CASRSLGANYGYTF. The CDR3 DNA sequence: TGTGCCAGCAGATCCCTCGGGGCTAACTATGGCTACACCTTC.

This clone was seen a few times. Written as DNA, the CDR3 is TGTGCCAGCAGCCAAGATGGGGCGGCCTCTAACTATGGCTACACCTTC. It specifies CASSQDGAASNYGYTF. This sequence joins TRBV4-2 and TRBJ1-2; a possible D gene is TRBD1 (5 bases). Germline V gives CDR1 LGHNA, CDR2 YNFKEQ. The CDR3 spans 16 residues. V lost 0 bases and J lost 0, with 11 bases in between.

The gene calls are TRBV27 and TRBJ2-7, with D possibly being TRBD1 (5 bases). Between the trimmed V and J ends, which lost 3 bases and 0 bases, there was a span of 12 bases. This CDR3 contains 15 residues. CDR1 is MNHEY, CDR2 SMNVEV, per germline (reference sequence). The CDR3 spells CASSLVDSASYEQYF. The DNA of the CDR3 is TGTGCCAGCAGTTTGGTCGACAGTGCCTCCTACGAGCAGTACTTC.

The chain is built from TRBV10-1 and TRBJ2-1, with 9 positions matching TRBD2. V shed 4 bases, J shed 5 bases, and the junction held 12 bases outside the gene matches. The CDR3 is made up of 17 amino acids. Per germline, CDR1 WNHNN and CDR2 SYGVQD (reference sequence). The DNA of the CDR3 is TGCGCCAGCAGTGTCACTAGCGGGTGGGGCGGGGACAATGAGCAGTTCTTC. Translating it yields CASSVTSGWGGDNEQFF.

The chain has TRBV2 and TRBJ2-7, with D possibly TRBD2 on 5 matching bases. CDR3 length: 14 amino acids. Germline values: CDR1 SNHLY, CDR2 FYNNEI. With 2 bases removed from V and 4 bases from J, the gap between germline ends came to 12 bases. The CDR3 protein is CASSESGLAYEQYF. The CDR3 DNA follows: TGTGCCAGCAGTGAAAGTGGGCTAGCTTACGAGCAGTACTTC.

Here the CDR3 DNA reads TGTGCCAGCAGCTTACAACTTAACACTGAAGCTTTCTTT. Protein: CASSLQLNTEAFF. This rearrangement joins TRBV11-2 to TRBJ1-1; D uncertain. Germline lookup yields CDR1 SGHAT and CDR2 FQNNGV. The V end was cut by 2 bases, the J end by 2 bases, with 6 bases between. This CDR3 has 13 residues.

The V gene is TRBV9, the J gene TRBJ2-2; perhaps TRBD1 as D (6 bases). CDR1 and CDR2 (germline): SGDLS, YYNGEE. Trimming stripped 8 bases from V and 3 bases from J, with 14 bases between. CDR3 length: 14 residues. DNA for the CDR3: TGTGCCAGTAAATGGGGGCAGGACACCGGGGAGCTGTTTTTT. Its translation is CASKWGQDTGELFF.

This chain connects TRBV28 to TRBJ2-2; 9 bases fit TRBD2. This CDR3 is built from 15 residues. CDR1 and CDR2 from the germline V gene are MDHEN and SYDVKM. V trimming: 7 bases; J trimming: 3 bases; junction bases outside the gene matches: 6. In DNA, the CDR3 is TGTGCCAGCACGAGGCGGGAGGGCTACACCGGGGAGCTGTTTTTT. Its protein is CASTRREGYTGELFF.

V usage is TRBV9 and J usage is TRBJ2-3; possibly TRBD2 for D (5 bases). The CDR3 sequence is 13 residues long. V was cut by 0 bases and J by 7 bases, with 9 bases left in between. Germline loops: CDR1 SGDLS, CDR2 YYNGEE. The chain's CDR3 is CASSVGFGNTQYF. In DNA, the CDR3 is TGTGCCAGCAGCGTAGGATTCGGGAATACGCAGTATTTT.

The sample holds one count of this clone. The rearrangement joins TRBV7-9 to TRBJ2-1; 14 bases align to TRBD2. The CDR3 extends over 18 amino acids. V was clipped by 4 bases and J by 1 base; unmatched bases: 6. CDR1 and CDR2 (germline): SEHNR, FQNEAQ (reference sequence). The CDR3: CASSSTSGRAGSYNEQFF. As DNA, the CDR3 is TGTGCCAGCAGCTCGACTAGCGGGAGGGCCGGGTCCTACAATGAGCAGTTCTTC.

This CDR3 reads CASLSYEQYF. Here the CDR3 DNA reads TGTGCCAGTCTGTCCTACGAGCAGTACTTC. V is TRBV6-5 and J is TRBJ2-7; D gene ambiguous. This CDR3 is 10 amino acids long. The germline V and J ends were trimmed by 9 bases and 1 base, with 4 bases remaining between them. The V gene's germline CDR1 is MNHEY and CDR2 SVGAGI.

V is TRBV28 and J is TRBJ2-5; a possible D gene is TRBD1 (5 bases). Deletions cut 4 bases from V and 5 bases from J, with 20 bases between. Germline CDR1 reads MDHEN; CDR2 reads SYDVKM. CDR3 length: 16 residues. The CDR3 protein is CASSSTGFLRWETQYF. Here the CDR3 DNA reads TGTGCCAGCAGTTCTACAGGATTCCTGAGGTGGGAGACCCAGTACTTC.

The rearrangement links TRBV28 to TRBJ2-6, with TRBD1 as a possible D gene (6 bases). CDR1 is MDHEN and CDR2 is SYDVKM in the germline V gene. The CDR3 sequence is 19 residues long. Trimming removed 0 bases at V and 0 bases at J, with 15 bases between. The CDR3 loop is CASSLWTGGATSGANVLTF. The CDR3 nucleotides read TGTGCCAGCAGTTTATGGACAGGAGGCGCTACCTCTGGGGCCAACGTCCTGACTTTC.

The chain is built from TRBV11-1 and TRBJ2-7; D not resolved. This CDR3 has 12 amino acids. Between the trimmed V and J ends, which lost 1 base and 4 bases, there was a span of 5 bases. Germline CDR1 and CDR2: SGHAT and FQDESV (reference sequence). Written as DNA, the CDR3 is TGTGCCAGCAGCTTAGGAGAGTACGAGCAGTACTTC. It specifies CASSLGEYEQYF.

Notes on this clone: Compared with germline, one end of the junction differs, possibly owing to a read error. The rearrangement links TRBV5-1 to TRBJ2-3; D might be TRBD1 (6 bases). Germline assignment: CDR1 SGHRS and CDR2 YFSETQ. This CDR3 has 14 amino acids. The CDR3 protein is CASSFQGRTATQYF. In nucleotides, the CDR3 is TGCGCCAGCAGCTTTCAGGGGCGGACAGCTACGCAGTATTTT. Based on the CDR3 plus reference TRBV5-1 and TRBJ2-3, the full variable domain is KAGVTQTPRYLIKTRGQQVTLSCSPISGHRSVSWYQQTPGQGLQFLFEYFSETQRNKGNFPGRFSGRQFSNSRSEMNVSTLELGDSALYLCASSFQGRTATQYFGPGTRLTVL.

This clone was observed a few times. The CDR3 nucleotides read TGTGCCAGCAAGCGCAGGGCCGCTGACTATGGCTACACCTTC. Protein sequence: CASKRRAADYGYTF. The chain couples TRBV2 to TRBJ1-2; possibly TRBD1 for D (5 bases). Trimming stripped 7 bases from V and 3 bases from J, with 15 bases between. CDR3 length equals 14 residues. CDR1 and CDR2 (germline): SNHLY, FYNNEI. Looking up the rest from reference TRBV2 and TRBJ1-2 gives the full variable domain: EPEVTQTPSHQVTQMGQEVILRCVPISNHLYFYWYRQILGQKVEFLVSFYNNEISEKSEIFDDQFSVERPDGSNFTLKIRSTKLEDSAMYFCASKRRAADYGYTFGSGTRLTVV.

V and J are TRBV11-2 and TRBJ1-2, with D hard to call. Germline values: CDR1 SGHAT, CDR2 FQNNGV. Trimming pared 2 bases from V and 8 bases from J, leaving 12 bases between. The CDR3 covers 13 residues. CDR3 bases: TGTGCCAGCAGCTTAAACCCGTTCGGGGGCTACACCTTC. It is translated as CASSLNPFGGYTF.

The genes are TRBV5-1 and TRBJ2-3, with unresolved D. From germline, CDR1 is SGHRS and CDR2 YFSETQ. V lost 0 bases and J 4 bases, leaving 12 bases between the germline ends. The CDR3 sequence is 15 residues long. DNA of the CDR3: TGCGCCAGCAGCTTGGGTGGGTACGCGGCAGATACGCAGTATTTT. Translated: CASSLGGYAADTQYF.

The J gene is TRBJ2-7, the V gene TRBV5-1; 7 bases line up with TRBD1. There are 14 residues in the CDR3. With V trimmed by 5 bases and J by 3 bases, 8 bases remained unmatched. The germline CDR1 and CDR2 sequences are SGHRS and YFSETQ. CDR3 amino acids: CASRGQSENYEQYF. CDR3 bases: TGCGCCAGCAGGGGACAGTCGGAAAACTACGAGCAGTACTTC.

This rearrangement joins TRBV28 to TRBJ2-3; D is perhaps TRBD2 (5 bases). This CDR3 contains 15 residues. The germline CDR1 and CDR2 sequences are MDHEN and SYDVKM. V was trimmed by 6 bases and J by 0 bases, leaving 13 bases between them. The CDR3 DNA is TGTGCCAGCAGCGGCTCGGGGTTTAGCACAGATACGCAGTATTTT. This translates into CASSGSGFSTDTQYF.

The chain couples TRBV27 to TRBJ1-2; D gene uncertain. The germline V and J ends were trimmed by 5 bases and 6 bases, with 25 bases remaining between them. Germline-derived CDR1 and CDR2 are MNHEY and SMNVEV (reference sequence). This CDR3 spans 17 amino acids. The CDR3 spells CASSPSSVRTFLNGYTF. The DNA of the CDR3 is TGTGCCAGCAGTCCCAGTTCCGTTCGTACATTTTTAAATGGCTACACCTTC.